The 21 T cell receptor beta chains below come from one sample, sequenced in a study of T cell responses to AZD1222 COVID-19 vaccine. Clones were sequenced by immunoSEQ multiplex PCR, and TCRdb holds only the in-frame ones, with some missing. The repertoire holds about 130,000 clones, with approximately 90% as singletons. This specimen was peripheral blood, taken on day 0 of AZD1222 vaccination. Receptors were obtained from an adult in good health.

The V and J genes are TRBV14 and TRBJ2-1; 8 nucleotides align to TRBD2. V lost 4 bases and J lost 8; bases outside the gene matches: 10. The CDR3 totals 15 residues. Germline lookup yields CDR1 SGHDN and CDR2 FVKESK. CDR3 DNA: TGTGCCAGCAGCCGGCAGCTAGCGGGCACGGATGAGCAGTTCTTC. This codes for CASSRQLAGTDEQFF. Full variable domain (outside the CDR3, taken from reference TRBV14 and TRBJ2-1): EAGVTQFPSHSVIEKGQTVTLRCDPISGHDNLYWYRRVMGKEIKFLLHFVKESKQDESGMPNNRFLAERTGGTYSTLKVQPAELEDSGVYFCASSRQLAGTDEQFFGPGTRLTVL.

V is TRBV7-8 and J is TRBJ2-1, with 9 bases that match TRBD2. J was trimmed by 7 bases and V by 3 bases; bases with no gene match: 7. Germline CDR1 is SGHVS and CDR2 is FQNEAQ. The CDR3 contains 15 residues. As DNA, the CDR3 is TGTGCCAGCAGCTTCATAGCGGGGGACCCGAATGAGCAGTTCTTC. This encodes CASSFIAGDPNEQFF.

The table lists this clone with a count of one. J is TRBJ2-1 and V is TRBV24-1; 7 nucleotides match TRBD2. V was pared by 4 bases and J by 2 bases, with 4 bases of the junction left unmatched. The CDR3 totals 15 residues. Per germline, CDR1 KGHDR and CDR2 SFDVKD. CDR3: CATSERGGAYNEQFF. In nucleotides, the CDR3 is TGTGCCACCAGTGAGAGGGGAGGGGCCTACAATGAGCAGTTCTTC.

This clone has more than one count but fewer than ten. The chain joins TRBV5-6 to TRBJ2-7; D possibly corresponds to TRBD1 (6 bases). V was pared by 1 base and J by 5 bases, with 10 bases between. The CDR3 is made up of 13 amino acids. Looked up from germline, CDR1 is SGHDT and CDR2 is YYEEEE. The CDR3 sequence: CASSLHRDNEQYF. The CDR3 region has the DNA TGTGCCAGCAGCTTGCACAGGGATAACGAGCAGTACTTC.

The chain uses TRBV9 and TRBJ2-2; D tentatively reads TRBD1 or TRBD2 (6 bases each). Trimming cost V 4 bases and J 1 base, with 11 bases left between them. Germline-derived CDR1 and CDR2 are SGDLS and YYNGEE. This CDR3 is 15 amino acids long. This chain's CDR3 is CASSRGTLNTGELFF. The CDR3 DNA reads TGTGCCAGCAGCAGGGGGACTTTGAACACCGGGGAGCTGTTTTTT.

The V call is TRBV18, the J call TRBJ1-1; 8 bases agree with TRBD1. From germline, CDR1 is KGHSH and CDR2 LQKENI. The CDR3 covers 14 residues. V shed 6 bases, J shed 3 bases, and the junction held 6 bases outside the gene matches. The CDR3 sequence is CASSSQGGDTEAFF. The CDR3 coding sequence is TGTGCCAGCTCGTCACAGGGGGGGGACACTGAAGCTTTCTTT.

V usage is TRBV6-5 and J usage is TRBJ1-1, with D uncertain. The CDR3 runs to 14 residues. From germline, CDR1 is MNHEY and CDR2 SVGAGI. The V gene lost 2 bases and the J gene lost 5 bases, with 12 bases spanning the gap. The CDR3 is CASSYRVDGTEAFF. In DNA form, the CDR3 reads TGTGCCAGCAGTTACCGAGTGGATGGGACTGAAGCTTTCTTT.

This chain uses TRBV6-1 with TRBJ2-2; D possibly matches TRBD1 or TRBD2 (6 bases each). This CDR3 is built from 15 residues. V was cut by 2 bases and J by 8 bases, with 15 bases left in between. Germline V gene sequence: CDR1 MNHNS, CDR2 SASEGT. CDR3 nucleotide sequence: TGTGCCAGCAGTGAATCCCCAGGGGAGGCGGGGGAGCTGTTTTTT. It is translated as CASSESPGEAGELFF.

The chain carries TRBV12-3 or TRBV12-4 and TRBJ2-3; D gene unclear. Trimming stripped 8 bases from V and 1 base from J, with 7 bases between. There are 12 residues in the CDR3. The CDR3 here is CASGIRTDTQYF. The CDR3 DNA is TGTGCCAGCGGGATACGCACAGATACGCAGTATTTT.

This chain uses TRBV6-2 or TRBV6-3 with TRBJ1-5; D unresolved. Germline CDR1 and CDR2: MNHEY and SVGEGT. V dropped 3 bases and J dropped 0 bases, with 3 bases sitting between them. CDR3 length: 13 residues. The CDR3 protein is CASSYNSNQPQHF. The CDR3 nucleotides are TGTGCCAGCAGTTATAATAGCAATCAGCCCCAGCATTTT.

V usage is TRBV6-5 and J usage is TRBJ2-7; the match to TRBD2 covers 15 bases. The trim removed 6 bases at V and 5 bases at J, leaving 5 bases unmatched. This CDR3 is built from 15 residues. Germline V CDR1 and CDR2: MNHEY, SVGAGI. The CDR3 here is CASRPGTSGRHEQYF. In DNA, the CDR3 is TGTGCCAGCAGGCCCGGGACTAGCGGGAGGCACGAGCAGTACTTC.

This clone was seen just once. The J gene is TRBJ2-1, the V gene TRBV27; no definite D call. Germline V lookup: CDR1 MNHEY, CDR2 SMNVEV (reference sequence). The CDR3 has 16 residues. V was pared by 6 bases and J by 0 bases, with 15 bases between. CDR3 loop: CASRSLDHNSYNEQFF. DNA of the CDR3: TGTGCCAGCAGATCCCTCGACCACAACTCCTACAATGAGCAGTTCTTC.

The DNA for the CDR3 is TGTGCCAGCACCACGGGACAGCACTATGGCTACACCTTC. This gives the protein CASTTGQHYGYTF. The J gene is TRBJ1-2, the V gene TRBV28, with 7 bases fitting TRBD1. There are 13 residues in the CDR3. The V segment lost 7 bases and the J segment 3 bases; nucleotides outside the gene matches: 5. The germline CDR1 and CDR2 sequences are MDHEN and SYDVKM.

V gene TRBV7-3 combines with J gene TRBJ2-1; D unclear. V was clipped by 5 bases and J by 7 bases, with 21 bases between them. The CDR3 is 16 amino acids. Germline V gene data show CDR1 as SGHTA and CDR2 as FQGTGA. The CDR3 sequence: CASSTKPRPLVNEQFF. For the CDR3, the DNA is TGTGCCAGCAGCACTAAGCCACGGCCGCTGGTTAATGAGCAGTTCTTC.

This sequence joins TRBV4-3 and TRBJ1-1; 7 bases map to TRBD1. CDR1 is LGHNA, CDR2 YSLEER, per germline. CDR3 length: 15 residues. V gave up 1 base and J gave up 5 bases; unmatched junction bases: 7. This CDR3 reads CASSQALDRVTEAFF. The CDR3 bases are TGCGCCAGCAGCCAAGCACTAGACAGGGTAACTGAAGCTTTCTTT.

The rearrangement links TRBV6-2 or TRBV6-3 to TRBJ2-5; 8 positions match TRBD2. The V and J ends lost 6 bases and 5 bases, in that order; junction bases with no gene match: 5. Looked up from germline, CDR1 is MNHEY and CDR2 is SVGEGT. This CDR3 comprises 13 residues. CDR3 region: CASSKRGIETQYF. The CDR3 coding sequence is TGTGCCAGCAGCAAGCGGGGGATCGAGACCCAGTACTTC.

This clone has just one count. The rearrangement uses TRBV5-1 and TRBJ2-7; 14 positions match TRBD2. V shed 4 bases and J 1 base; nucleotides not matched to a gene: 1. CDR1 and CDR2 (germline): SGHRS, YFSETQ. This CDR3 spans 15 amino acids. The CDR3 nucleotides read TGCGCCAGCAGCCGGACTAGCGGGAGGTCCTACGAGCAGTACTTC. Translation: CASSRTSGRSYEQYF.

This chain links TRBV6-1 with TRBJ2-1; possibly TRBD1 for D (6 bases). The germline V and J ends were trimmed by 1 base and 12 bases, with 13 bases remaining between them. This CDR3 spans 13 amino acids. Germline CDR1 and CDR2: MNHNS and SASEGT. The CDR3 DNA follows: TGTGCCAGCAGTGAAGGGGAGCAAGGGGGGCAGTTCTTC. Its translation: CASSEGEQGGQFF.

This clone appeared a single time. The CDR3 DNA reads as TGTGCCAGCAGTGAATCTACCGGGACAGGAAAATACGAGCAGTACTTC. This gives the protein CASSESTGTGKYEQYF. V and J are TRBV2 and TRBJ2-7; 8 bases map to TRBD1. This CDR3 has 16 amino acids. The germline gives CDR1 SNHLY, CDR2 FYNNEI. The V segment lost 2 bases and the J segment 4 bases; nucleotides outside the gene matches: 10.

The chain combines TRBV5-6 with TRBJ1-1; D remains unclear. Germline V gene sequence: CDR1 SGHDT, CDR2 YYEEEE. Trimming cost V 4 bases and J 1 base, with 8 bases left between them. This CDR3 has 13 amino acids. In DNA, the CDR3 is TGTGCCAGCAGCATCGACCGGAACACTGAAGCTTTCTTT. It encodes CASSIDRNTEAFF. Supplemented by reference TRBV5-6 and TRBJ1-1, the full variable domain reads DAGVTQSPTHLIKTRGQQVTLRCSPKSGHDTVSWYQQALGQGPQFIFQYYEEEERQRGNFPDRFSGHQFPNYSSELNVNALLLGDSALYLCASSIDRNTEAFFGQGTRLTVV.

The chain links TRBV5-6 to TRBJ2-5, with TRBD2 matching over 11 bases. CDR1 is SGHDT, CDR2 YYEEEE, per germline. This CDR3 spans 16 amino acids. Germline trimming cut 3 bases from V and 1 base from J; bases unmatched to any gene: 5. This chain's CDR3 is CASSWAGTSGQETQYF. Here the CDR3 DNA reads TGTGCCAGCAGCTGGGCCGGGACTAGCGGCCAAGAGACCCAGTACTTC.